The 6 T cell receptor beta chains in this list originate from one sample, sequenced in a study of cytomegalovirus exposure and HLA in healthy donors. PCR employed 60 Vbeta and 13 Jbeta primers. Produced via immunoSEQ multiplex PCR; TCRdb's table is partial and in-frame only. The sample holds around 63,000 clones, roughly three quarters seen once. What was sequenced was PBMCs. The source of these receptors is a woman between 25 and 40 years old in good health and CMV-seronegative.

By share, this clone ranks as medium-sized (0.01 to 0.1%). Different DNA sequences within this sample yield the same CDR3. The V gene is TRBV5-6, the J gene TRBJ2-1; 10 nucleotides line up with TRBD1. Germline CDR1 is SGHDT and CDR2 is YYEEEE. There are 15 residues in the CDR3. Trimming cost V 4 bases and J 3 bases; bases outside gene matches: 4. The CDR3 loop reads CASSLGDRGYNEQFF. DNA for the CDR3: TGTGCCAGCAGCCTTGGGGACAGGGGCTACAATGAGCAGTTCTTC.

The rearrangement links TRBV28 to TRBJ2-3; 9 positions agree with TRBD2. CDR1 is MDHEN, CDR2 SYDVKM, per germline. Unmatched junction bases numbered 5, after V lost 2 bases and J lost 2 bases. The CDR3 runs 16 residues. The DNA for the CDR3 is TGTGCCAGCAGTTTAACACTAGCGGGTACCACAGATACGCAGTATTTT. Protein: CASSLTLAGTTDTQYF.

CDR3: CASRSKGGGQPQHF. Written as DNA, the CDR3 is TGTGCCAGCAGATCAAAGGGGGGGGGTCAGCCCCAGCATTTT. V is TRBV7-3 and J is TRBJ1-5; possibly TRBD1 for D (6 bases). Germline V gene lookup returns CDR1 SGHTA and CDR2 FQGTGA. Between the trimmed V and J ends, which lost 6 bases and 6 bases, there was a span of 15 bases. CDR3 size: 14 residues.

The chain couples TRBV5-1 to TRBJ1-1; D perhaps matches TRBD1 (5 bases). Trimming cost V 4 bases and J 0 bases, with 16 bases left between them. CDR1 and CDR2 (germline): SGHRS, YFSETQ. CDR3 size: 16 residues. The CDR3 loop reads CASSQTVSLMNTEAFF. Here the CDR3 DNA reads TGCGCCAGCAGCCAGACAGTTTCCTTAATGAACACTGAAGCTTTCTTT.

The chain recombines TRBV19 with TRBJ1-5; 7 nucleotides align to TRBD1. The CDR3 has 15 residues. The ends lost 7 bases at V and 2 bases at J; junction bases unmatched: 8. Germline V lookup: CDR1 LNHDA, CDR2 SQIVND (reference sequence). The CDR3, as DNA: TGTGCCAGTACCCTCGCCGGGACAGGCAATCAGCCCCAGCATTTT. Its translation is CASTLAGTGNQPQHF. Based on the CDR3 plus reference TRBV19 and TRBJ1-5, the full variable domain is DGGITQSPKYLFRKEGQNVTLSCEQNLNHDAMYWYRQDPGQGLRLIYYSQIVNDFQKGDIAEGYSVSREKKESFPLTVTSAQKNPTAFYLCASTLAGTGNQPQHFGDGTRLSIL.

The chain employs TRBV4-1 and TRBJ1-1; unclear D gene. CDR3 length: 13 residues. V lost 4 bases to trimming and J lost 0 bases, with 6 bases between them. CDR1 is MGHRA and CDR2 is YSYEKL in the germline V gene. This CDR3 is CASSPRMNTEAFF. Written as DNA, the CDR3 is TGCGCCAGCAGCCCCCGTATGAACACTGAAGCTTTCTTT.